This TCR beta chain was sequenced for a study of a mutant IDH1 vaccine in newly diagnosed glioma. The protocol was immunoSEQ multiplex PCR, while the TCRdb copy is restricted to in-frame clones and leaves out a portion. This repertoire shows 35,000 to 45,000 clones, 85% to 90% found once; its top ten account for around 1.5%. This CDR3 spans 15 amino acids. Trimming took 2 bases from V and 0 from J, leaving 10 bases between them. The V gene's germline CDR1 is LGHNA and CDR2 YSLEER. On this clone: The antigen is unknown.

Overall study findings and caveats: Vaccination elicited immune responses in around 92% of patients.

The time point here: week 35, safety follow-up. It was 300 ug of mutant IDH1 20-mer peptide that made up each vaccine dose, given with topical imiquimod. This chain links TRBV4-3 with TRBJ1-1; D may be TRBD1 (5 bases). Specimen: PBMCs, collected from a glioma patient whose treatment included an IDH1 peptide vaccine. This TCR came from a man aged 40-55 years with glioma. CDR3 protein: CASSQTGLLNTEAFF. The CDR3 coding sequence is TGCGCCAGCAGCCAAACGGGACTTTTGAACACTGAAGCTTTCTTT.